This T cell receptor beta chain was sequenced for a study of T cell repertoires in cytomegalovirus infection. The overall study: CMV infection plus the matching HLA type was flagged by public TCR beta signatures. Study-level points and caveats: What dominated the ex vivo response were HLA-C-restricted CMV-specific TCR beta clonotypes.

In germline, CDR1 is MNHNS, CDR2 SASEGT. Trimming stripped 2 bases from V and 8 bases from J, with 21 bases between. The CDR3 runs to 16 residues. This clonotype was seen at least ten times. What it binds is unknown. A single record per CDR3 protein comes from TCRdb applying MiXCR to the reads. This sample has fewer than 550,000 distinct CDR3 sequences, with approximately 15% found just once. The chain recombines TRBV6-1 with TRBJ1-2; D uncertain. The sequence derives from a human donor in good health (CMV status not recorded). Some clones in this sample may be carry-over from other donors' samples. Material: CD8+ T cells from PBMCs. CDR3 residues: CASSEWTYNIEGGYTF. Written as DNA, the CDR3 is TGTGCCAGCAGTGAATGGACCTATAATATCGAAGGCGGCTACACCTTC.